This T cell receptor beta chain derives from a study of CD8+CD57+ T cells in acquired aplastic anemia. Study-wide context: Recorded DNA amounts for sorted CD4+ and CD8+ cells had an average of 3.2 ug.

This clonotype was seen just once. The template used for profiling TCR beta VDJ and CDR3 was genomic DNA. TCRdb re-analysed the reads in MiXCR, keeping a single row per CDR3 protein. The sample records around 170,000 distinct CDR3 sequences, 63% being singletons. The V end lost 5 bases, the J end lost 5 bases, and 14 bases lay between the germline ends. This CDR3 is 14 amino acids long. Looked up from germline, CDR1 is KGHDR and CDR2 is SFDVKD. The sample taken for sequencing was sorted CD4+, CD8+, or CD8+CD57+ T cells (not recorded which) from PBMCs. This receptor was identified in a human donor in good health. J is TRBJ2-5 and V is TRBV24-1, with D tentatively TRBD1 (6 bases). The CDR3 sequence is CATSARWGPETQYF. DNA of the CDR3: TGTGCCACCAGTGCGAGATGGGGGCCGGAGACCCAGTACTTC.